This TCR beta chain is drawn from a study of blood T cell repertoires in COVID-19. Study overall: T cells, B-cell-depleted T cells, or PBMCs supplied cDNA or gDNA.

The repertoire was sequenced with immunoSEQ multiplex PCR; TCRdb's copy has only in-frame clones and lacks some. The sample records 60,000 to 75,000 clones, over 80% being singletons. The CDR3 is made up of 14 amino acids. Trimming pared 2 bases from V and 3 bases from J, leaving 8 bases between. Germline CDR1 reads KGHSH; CDR2 reads LQKENI. The sequencing input was peripheral blood. The chain carries TRBV18 and TRBJ1-5; weak D call: TRBD1 (6 bases). The sequence derives from a man in his fifties with active COVID-19. As DNA, the CDR3 is TGTGCCAGCTCACCAGGGGGCTACAATCAGCCCCAGCATTTT. As protein: CASSPGGYNQPQHF.